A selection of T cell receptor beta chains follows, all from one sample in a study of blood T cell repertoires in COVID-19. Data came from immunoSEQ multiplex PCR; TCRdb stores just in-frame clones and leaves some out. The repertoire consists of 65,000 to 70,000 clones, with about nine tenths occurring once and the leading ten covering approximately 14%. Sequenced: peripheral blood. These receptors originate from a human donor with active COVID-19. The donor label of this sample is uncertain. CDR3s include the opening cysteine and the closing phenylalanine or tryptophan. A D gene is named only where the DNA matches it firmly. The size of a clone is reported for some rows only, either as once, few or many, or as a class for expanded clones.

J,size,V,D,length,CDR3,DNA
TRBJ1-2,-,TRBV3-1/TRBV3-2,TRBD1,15,CASSQEMTGNYGYTF,TGTGCCAGCAGCCAAGAGATGACAGGGAACTATGGCTACACCTTC
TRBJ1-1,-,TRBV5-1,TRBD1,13,CASSRTGNTEAFF,TGCGCCAGCAGCCGGACAGGGAACACTGAAGCTTTCTTT
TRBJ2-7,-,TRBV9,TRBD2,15,CASSSRLAGTGEQYF,TGTGCCAGCAGCTCAAGACTAGCGGGAACGGGCGAGCAGTACTTC
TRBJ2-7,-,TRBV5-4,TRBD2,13,CASRLAGAYEQYF,TGTGCCAGCAGGTTAGCGGGGGCCTACGAGCAGTACTTC
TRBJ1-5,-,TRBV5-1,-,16,CASSLAPGGDQYPQHF,TGCGCCAGCAGCTTGGCCCCCGGCGGTGATCAATACCCCCAGCATTTT
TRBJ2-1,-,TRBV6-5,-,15,CASIPAGAGDNEQFF,TGTGCCAGCATTCCCGCTGGGGCAGGGGACAATGAGCAGTTCTTC
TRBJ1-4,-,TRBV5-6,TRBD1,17,CASSLVGQEVSNEKLFF,TGTGCCAGCAGCTTGGTCGGACAGGAGGTATCTAATGAAAAACTGTTTTTT
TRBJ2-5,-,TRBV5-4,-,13,CASSGRGGETQYF,TGTGCCAGCAGCGGGAGGGGGGGTGAGACCCAGTACTTC
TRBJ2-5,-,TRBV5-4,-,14,CASSPGTIEETQYF,TGTGCCAGCAGCCCAGGGACAATCGAAGAGACCCAGTACTTC
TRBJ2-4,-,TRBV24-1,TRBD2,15,CATSDGLAAKNIQYF,TGTGCCACCAGTGATGGACTAGCGGCCAAAAACATTCAGTACTTC
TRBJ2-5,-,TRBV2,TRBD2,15,CASTFRLAGKETQYF,TGTGCCAGCACTTTCCGACTAGCGGGAAAAGAGACCCAGTACTTC
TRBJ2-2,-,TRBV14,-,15,CASSQQGTLTGELFF,TGTGCCAGCAGCCAGCAAGGGACACTCACCGGGGAGCTGTTTTTT
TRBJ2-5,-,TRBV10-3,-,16,CAISESADTLQETQYF,TGTGCCATCAGTGAGTCGGCAGATACCCTCCAAGAGACCCAGTACTTC
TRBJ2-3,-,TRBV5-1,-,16,CASSLGGGMSTDTQYF,TGCGCCAGCAGCTTGGGCGGCGGGATGAGCACAGATACGCAGTATTTT
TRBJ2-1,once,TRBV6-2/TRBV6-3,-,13,CASSQTVEGARFF,TGTGCCAGCAGCCAGACCGTGGAAGGGGCAAGGTTCTTC
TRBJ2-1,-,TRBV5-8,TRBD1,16,CASSARTGELYNEQFF,TGTGCCAGCAGCGCCAGGACAGGCGAGTTATACAATGAGCAGTTCTTC
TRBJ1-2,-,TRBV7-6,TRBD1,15,CASSWTGGLGYGYTF,TGTGCCAGCAGCTGGACAGGGGGCCTCGGCTATGGCTACACCTTC
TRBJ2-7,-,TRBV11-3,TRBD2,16,CASSLRTSGISYEQYF,TGTGCCAGCAGCCTCAGGACTAGCGGAATCTCCTACGAGCAGTACTTC
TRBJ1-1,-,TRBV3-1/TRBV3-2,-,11,CASSHRTEAFF,TGTGCCAGCAGCCACAGAACAGAAGCTTTCTTT
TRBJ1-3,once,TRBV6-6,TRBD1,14,CASSATGSGNTIYF,TGTGCCAGCAGTGCGACAGGGTCTGGAAACACCATATATTTT
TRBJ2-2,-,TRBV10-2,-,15,CASSLRQGGTGELFF,TGCGCCAGCAGCCTGAGACAGGGAGGCACCGGGGAGCTGTTTTTT
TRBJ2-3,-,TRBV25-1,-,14,CASSSPAGTDTQYF,TGTGCCAGCAGTTCCCCGGCGGGCACAGATACGCAGTATTTT
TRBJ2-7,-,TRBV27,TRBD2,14,CASLKGTSYYEQYF,TGTGCCAGCCTCAAGGGGACTAGCTACTACGAGCAGTACTTC
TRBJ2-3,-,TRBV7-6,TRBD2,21,CASSSAYGTSGPRGVTDTQYF,TGTGCCAGCAGCTCGGCCTATGGGACTAGCGGCCCGAGGGGGGTAACAGATACGCAGTATTTT
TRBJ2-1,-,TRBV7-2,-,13,CASSLSLPDEQFF,TGTGCCAGCAGCTTATCCCTCCCCGATGAGCAGTTCTTC
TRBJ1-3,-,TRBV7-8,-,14,CASSYREGGNTIYF,TGTGCCAGCAGCTACAGGGAAGGGGGAAACACCATATATTTT
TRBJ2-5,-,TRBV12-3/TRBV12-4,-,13,CASKPSGVETQYF,TGTGCCAGCAAACCTTCGGGGGTTGAGACCCAGTACTTC
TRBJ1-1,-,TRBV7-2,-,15,CASSSNPQVWSEAFF,TGTGCCAGCAGCTCAAACCCACAGGTATGGAGTGAAGCTTTCTTT
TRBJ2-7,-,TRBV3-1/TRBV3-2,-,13,CASSQRTAYEQYF,TGTGCCAGCAGCCAACGGACAGCCTACGAGCAGTACTTC
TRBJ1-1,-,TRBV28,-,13,CASSLTGRTEAFF,TGTGCCAGCAGTTTGACAGGAAGAACTGAAGCTTTCTTT
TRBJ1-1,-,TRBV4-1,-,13,CASSQEGRGEAFF,TGCGCCAGCAGCCAAGAGGGGAGGGGTGAAGCTTTCTTT
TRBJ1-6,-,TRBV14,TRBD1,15,CASSRTTGTSSPLHF,TGTGCCAGCAGCCGAACGACAGGGACAAGTTCACCCCTCCACTTT
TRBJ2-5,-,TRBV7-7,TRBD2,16,CASSTGTSGSRETQYF,TGTGCCAGCAGCACCGGGACTAGCGGGAGTCGGGAGACCCAGTACTTC
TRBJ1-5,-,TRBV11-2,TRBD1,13,CASSFGTDQPQHF,TGTGCCAGCAGCTTCGGGACAGATCAGCCCCAGCATTTT
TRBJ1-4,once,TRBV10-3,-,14,CAISVQLGNEKLFF,TGTGCCATCAGTGTACAGTTGGGTAATGAAAAACTGTTTTTT
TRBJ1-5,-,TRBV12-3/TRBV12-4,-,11,CASGPLEPQHF,TGTGCCAGCGGCCCGTTGGAGCCCCAGCATTTT
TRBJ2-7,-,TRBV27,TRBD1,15,CASSSTGTAVYEQYF,TGTGCCAGCAGCTCGACCGGGACAGCGGTCTACGAGCAGTACTTC
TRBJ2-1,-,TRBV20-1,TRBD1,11,CSANRGPGQFF,TGCAGTGCTAACAGGGGTCCGGGGCAGTTCTTC
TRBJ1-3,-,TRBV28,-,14,CASRAGGSGNTIYF,TGTGCCAGCAGAGCCGGGGGCTCTGGAAACACCATATATTTT